This note documents a single TCR beta chain sequence. This sample stems from a study of blood T cell repertoires in COVID-19. Study-wide background: There were acute and convalescent COVID-19 samples, and they came from the United States, Italy and Spain.

Some clones are missing from TCRdb's copy, which holds only in-frame ones; the method was immunoSEQ multiplex PCR. The repertoire holds tens of thousands of clones, with approximately 75% as singletons. CDR3 length equals 13 residues. V lost 6 bases, J lost 5 bases, and 13 bases lay in between. The chain links TRBV12-3 or TRBV12-4 to TRBJ1-2; no clear D gene. This clonotype was sampled from a woman in her forties or fifties with acute or convalescent COVID-19. The material sequenced was peripheral blood. The CDR3 region has the DNA TGTGCCAGCAGCCTCGGACTGGCGTATGGCTACACCTTC. Translated: CASSLGLAYGYTF.